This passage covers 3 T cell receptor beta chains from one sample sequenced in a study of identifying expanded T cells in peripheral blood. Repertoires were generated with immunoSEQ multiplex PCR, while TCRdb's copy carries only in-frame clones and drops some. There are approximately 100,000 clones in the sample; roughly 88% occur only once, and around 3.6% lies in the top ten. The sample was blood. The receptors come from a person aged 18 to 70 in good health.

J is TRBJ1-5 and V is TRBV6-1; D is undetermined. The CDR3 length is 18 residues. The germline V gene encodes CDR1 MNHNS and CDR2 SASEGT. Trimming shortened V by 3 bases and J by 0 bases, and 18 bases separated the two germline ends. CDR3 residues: CASSDLEPLNLSNQPQHF. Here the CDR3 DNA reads TGTGCCAGCAGTGACTTAGAGCCTCTGAACCTTAGCAATCAGCCCCAGCATTTT.

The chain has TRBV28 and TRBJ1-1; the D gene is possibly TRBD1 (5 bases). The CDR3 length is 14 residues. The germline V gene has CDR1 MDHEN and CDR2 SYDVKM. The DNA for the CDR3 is TGTGCGGCGGGCCTTTTTTTGAGGGACGGTGAAGCTTTCTTT. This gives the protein CAAGLFLRDGEAFF.

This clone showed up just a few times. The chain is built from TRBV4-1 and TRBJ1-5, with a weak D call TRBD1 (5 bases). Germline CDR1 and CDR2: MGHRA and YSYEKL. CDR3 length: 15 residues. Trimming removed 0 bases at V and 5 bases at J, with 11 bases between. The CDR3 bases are TGCGCCAGCAGCCAAGAATCCGGGACCGATCAGCCCCAGCATTTT. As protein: CASSQESGTDQPQHF.